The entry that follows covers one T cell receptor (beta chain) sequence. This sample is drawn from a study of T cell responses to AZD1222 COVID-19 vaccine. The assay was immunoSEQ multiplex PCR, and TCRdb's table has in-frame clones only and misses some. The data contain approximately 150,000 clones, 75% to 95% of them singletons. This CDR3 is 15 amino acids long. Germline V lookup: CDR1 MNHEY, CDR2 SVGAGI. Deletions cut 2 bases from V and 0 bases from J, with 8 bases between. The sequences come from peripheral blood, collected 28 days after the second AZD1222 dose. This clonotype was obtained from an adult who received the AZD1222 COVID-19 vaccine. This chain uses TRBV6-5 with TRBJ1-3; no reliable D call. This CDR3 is CASSYDTSSGNTIYF. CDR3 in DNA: TGTGCCAGCAGTTACGACACTTCCTCTGGAAACACCATATATTTT.